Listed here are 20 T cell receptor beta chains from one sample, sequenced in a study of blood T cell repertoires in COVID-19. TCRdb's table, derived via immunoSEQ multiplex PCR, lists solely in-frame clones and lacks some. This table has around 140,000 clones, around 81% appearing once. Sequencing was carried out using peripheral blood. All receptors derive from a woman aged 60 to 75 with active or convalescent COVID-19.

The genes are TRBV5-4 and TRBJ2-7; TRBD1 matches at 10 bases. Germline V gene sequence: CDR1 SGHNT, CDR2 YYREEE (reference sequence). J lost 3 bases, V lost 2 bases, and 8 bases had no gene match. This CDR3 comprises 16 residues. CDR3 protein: CASSFLDRGLYYEQYF. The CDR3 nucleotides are TGTGCCAGCAGCTTCCTCGACAGGGGGCTTTACTACGAGCAGTACTTC.

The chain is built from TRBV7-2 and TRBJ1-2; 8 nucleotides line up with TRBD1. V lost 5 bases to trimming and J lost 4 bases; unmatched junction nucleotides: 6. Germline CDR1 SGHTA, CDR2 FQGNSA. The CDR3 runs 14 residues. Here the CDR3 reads CASSLNRGVYGYTF. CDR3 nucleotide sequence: TGTGCCAGCAGCCTTAACAGGGGGGTCTATGGCTACACCTTC.

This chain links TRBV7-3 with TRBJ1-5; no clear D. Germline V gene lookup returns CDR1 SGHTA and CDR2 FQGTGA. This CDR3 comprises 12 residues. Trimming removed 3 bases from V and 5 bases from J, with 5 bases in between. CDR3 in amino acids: CASSFLYQPQHF. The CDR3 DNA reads TGTGCCAGCAGCTTTTTATATCAGCCCCAGCATTTT.

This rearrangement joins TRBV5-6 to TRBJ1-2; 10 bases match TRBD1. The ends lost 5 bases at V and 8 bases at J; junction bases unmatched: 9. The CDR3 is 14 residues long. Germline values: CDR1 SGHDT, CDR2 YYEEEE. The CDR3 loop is CASSRQGAQTGYTF. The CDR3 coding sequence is TGTGCCAGCAGTCGACAGGGGGCGCAGACGGGCTACACCTTC.

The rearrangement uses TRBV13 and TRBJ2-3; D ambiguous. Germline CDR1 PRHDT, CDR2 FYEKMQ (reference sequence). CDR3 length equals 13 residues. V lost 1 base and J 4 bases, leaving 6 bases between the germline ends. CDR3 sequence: CASSLVSADTQYF. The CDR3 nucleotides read TGTGCCAGCAGCTTAGTGTCGGCAGATACGCAGTATTTT.

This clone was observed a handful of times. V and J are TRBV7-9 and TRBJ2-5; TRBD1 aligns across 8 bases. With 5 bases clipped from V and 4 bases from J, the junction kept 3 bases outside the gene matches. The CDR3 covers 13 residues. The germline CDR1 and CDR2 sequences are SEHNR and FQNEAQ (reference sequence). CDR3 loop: CASSLTGAETQYF. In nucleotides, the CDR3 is TGTGCCAGCAGCCTGACAGGGGCAGAGACCCAGTACTTC.

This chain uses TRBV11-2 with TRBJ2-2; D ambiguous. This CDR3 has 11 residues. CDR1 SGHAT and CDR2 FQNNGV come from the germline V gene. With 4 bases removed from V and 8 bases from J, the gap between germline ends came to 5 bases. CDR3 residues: CASSYGGELFF. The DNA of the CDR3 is TGTGCCAGCAGCTACGGGGGGGAGCTGTTTTTT.

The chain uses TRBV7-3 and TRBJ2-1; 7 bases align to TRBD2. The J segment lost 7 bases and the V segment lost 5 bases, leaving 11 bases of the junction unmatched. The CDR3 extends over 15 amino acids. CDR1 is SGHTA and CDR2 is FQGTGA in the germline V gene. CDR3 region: CASSPLAGARNEQFF. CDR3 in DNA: TGTGCCAGCAGCCCCCTGGCGGGAGCCCGGAATGAGCAGTTCTTC.

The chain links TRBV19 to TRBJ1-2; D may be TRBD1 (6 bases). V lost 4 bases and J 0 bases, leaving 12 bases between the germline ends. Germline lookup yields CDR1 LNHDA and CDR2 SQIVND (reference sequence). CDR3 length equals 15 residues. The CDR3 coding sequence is TGTGCCAGTAGTAGAAACAGGGCGGCTAACTATGGCTACACCTTC. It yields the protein CASSRNRAANYGYTF. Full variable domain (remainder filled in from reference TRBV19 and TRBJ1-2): DGGITQSPKYLFRKEGQNVTLSCEQNLNHDAMYWYRQDPGQGLRLIYYSQIVNDFQKGDIAEGYSVSREKKESFPLTVTSAQKNPTAFYLCASSRNRAANYGYTFGSGTRLTVV.

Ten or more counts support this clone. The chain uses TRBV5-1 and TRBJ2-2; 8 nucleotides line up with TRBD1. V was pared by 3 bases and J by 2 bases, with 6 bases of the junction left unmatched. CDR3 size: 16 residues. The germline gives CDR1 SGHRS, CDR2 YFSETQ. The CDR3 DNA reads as TGCGCCAGCAGCTGGACCCCAGGGGGCAACACCGGGGAGCTGTTTTTT. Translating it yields CASSWTPGGNTGELFF.

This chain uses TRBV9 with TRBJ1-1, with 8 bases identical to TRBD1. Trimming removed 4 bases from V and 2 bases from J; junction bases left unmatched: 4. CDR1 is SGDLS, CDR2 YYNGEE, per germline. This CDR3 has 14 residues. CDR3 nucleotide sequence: TGTGCCAGCAGCTCTGGACAGGGCAACACTGAAGCTTTCTTT. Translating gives CASSSGQGNTEAFF.

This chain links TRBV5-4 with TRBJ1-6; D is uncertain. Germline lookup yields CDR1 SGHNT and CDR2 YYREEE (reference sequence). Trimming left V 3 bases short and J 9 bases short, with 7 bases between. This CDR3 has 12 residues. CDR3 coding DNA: TGTGCCAGCAGCTCCGCGCTTTCACCCCTCCACTTT. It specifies CASSSALSPLHF.

CDR3 in amino acids: CASSLTGYGEKLFF. DNA of the CDR3: TGCGCCAGCAGCTTGACAGGGTACGGTGAAAAACTGTTTTTT. The V and J genes are TRBV5-1 and TRBJ1-4, with D maybe TRBD1 (6 bases). The CDR3 spans 14 residues. In germline, CDR1 is SGHRS, CDR2 YFSETQ. Trimming shortened V by 1 base and J by 7 bases, and 11 bases separated the two germline ends.

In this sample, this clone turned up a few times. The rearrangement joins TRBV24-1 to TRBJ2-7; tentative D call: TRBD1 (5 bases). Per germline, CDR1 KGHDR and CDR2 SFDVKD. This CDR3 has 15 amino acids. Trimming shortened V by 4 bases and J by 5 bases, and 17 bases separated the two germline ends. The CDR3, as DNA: TGTGCCACCAGTGACCCCAAAACAGGTATCCACGAGCAGTACTTC. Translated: CATSDPKTGIHEQYF.

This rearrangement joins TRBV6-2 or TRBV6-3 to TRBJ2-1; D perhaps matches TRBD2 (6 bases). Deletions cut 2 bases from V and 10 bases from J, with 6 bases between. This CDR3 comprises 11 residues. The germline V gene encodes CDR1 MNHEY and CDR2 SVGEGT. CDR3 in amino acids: CASSYGREQFF. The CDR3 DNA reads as TGTGCCAGCAGTTACGGGAGGGAGCAGTTCTTC.

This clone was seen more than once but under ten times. The CDR3 spells CASSLANIGRGELFF. Written as DNA, the CDR3 is TGTGCCAGCAGCTTAGCCAACATTGGTCGCGGGGAGCTGTTTTTT. The chain joins TRBV7-6 to TRBJ2-2; D ambiguous. Trimming removed 0 bases from V and 7 bases from J, with 12 bases in between. CDR1 and CDR2 from the germline V gene are SGHVS and FNYEAQ. The CDR3 loop spans 15 amino acids.

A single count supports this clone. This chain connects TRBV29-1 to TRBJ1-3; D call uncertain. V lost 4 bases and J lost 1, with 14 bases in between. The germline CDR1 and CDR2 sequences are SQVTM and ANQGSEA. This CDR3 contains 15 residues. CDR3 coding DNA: TGCAGCGTTGGTGACACCGTGAGTTCTGGAAACACCATATATTTT. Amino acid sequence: CSVGDTVSSGNTIYF.

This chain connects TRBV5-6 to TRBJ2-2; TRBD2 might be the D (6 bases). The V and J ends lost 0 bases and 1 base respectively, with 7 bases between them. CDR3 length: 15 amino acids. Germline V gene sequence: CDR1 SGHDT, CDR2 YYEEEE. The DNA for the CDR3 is TGTGCCAGCAGCTTGGTCGGGGGGAACACCGGGGAGCTGTTTTTT. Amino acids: CASSLVGGNTGELFF.

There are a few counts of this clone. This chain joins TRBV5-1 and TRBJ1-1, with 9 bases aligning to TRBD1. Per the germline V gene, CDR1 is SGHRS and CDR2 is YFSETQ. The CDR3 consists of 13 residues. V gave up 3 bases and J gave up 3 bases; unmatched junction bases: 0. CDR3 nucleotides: TGCGCCAGCAGCTGGACAGGGGACACTGAAGCTTTCTTT. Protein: CASSWTGDTEAFF. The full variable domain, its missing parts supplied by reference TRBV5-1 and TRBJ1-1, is KAGVTQTPRYLIKTRGQQVTLSCSPISGHRSVSWYQQTPGQGLQFLFEYFSETQRNKGNFPGRFSGRQFSNSRSEMNVSTLELGDSALYLCASSWTGDTEAFFGQGTRLTVV.

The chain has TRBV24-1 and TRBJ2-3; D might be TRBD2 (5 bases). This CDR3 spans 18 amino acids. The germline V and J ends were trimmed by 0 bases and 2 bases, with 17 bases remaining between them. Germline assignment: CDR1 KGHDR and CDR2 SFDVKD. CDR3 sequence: CATSDLTGRVGYTDTQYF. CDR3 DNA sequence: TGTGCCACCAGTGATTTGACGGGGAGAGTGGGATACACAGATACGCAGTATTTT.